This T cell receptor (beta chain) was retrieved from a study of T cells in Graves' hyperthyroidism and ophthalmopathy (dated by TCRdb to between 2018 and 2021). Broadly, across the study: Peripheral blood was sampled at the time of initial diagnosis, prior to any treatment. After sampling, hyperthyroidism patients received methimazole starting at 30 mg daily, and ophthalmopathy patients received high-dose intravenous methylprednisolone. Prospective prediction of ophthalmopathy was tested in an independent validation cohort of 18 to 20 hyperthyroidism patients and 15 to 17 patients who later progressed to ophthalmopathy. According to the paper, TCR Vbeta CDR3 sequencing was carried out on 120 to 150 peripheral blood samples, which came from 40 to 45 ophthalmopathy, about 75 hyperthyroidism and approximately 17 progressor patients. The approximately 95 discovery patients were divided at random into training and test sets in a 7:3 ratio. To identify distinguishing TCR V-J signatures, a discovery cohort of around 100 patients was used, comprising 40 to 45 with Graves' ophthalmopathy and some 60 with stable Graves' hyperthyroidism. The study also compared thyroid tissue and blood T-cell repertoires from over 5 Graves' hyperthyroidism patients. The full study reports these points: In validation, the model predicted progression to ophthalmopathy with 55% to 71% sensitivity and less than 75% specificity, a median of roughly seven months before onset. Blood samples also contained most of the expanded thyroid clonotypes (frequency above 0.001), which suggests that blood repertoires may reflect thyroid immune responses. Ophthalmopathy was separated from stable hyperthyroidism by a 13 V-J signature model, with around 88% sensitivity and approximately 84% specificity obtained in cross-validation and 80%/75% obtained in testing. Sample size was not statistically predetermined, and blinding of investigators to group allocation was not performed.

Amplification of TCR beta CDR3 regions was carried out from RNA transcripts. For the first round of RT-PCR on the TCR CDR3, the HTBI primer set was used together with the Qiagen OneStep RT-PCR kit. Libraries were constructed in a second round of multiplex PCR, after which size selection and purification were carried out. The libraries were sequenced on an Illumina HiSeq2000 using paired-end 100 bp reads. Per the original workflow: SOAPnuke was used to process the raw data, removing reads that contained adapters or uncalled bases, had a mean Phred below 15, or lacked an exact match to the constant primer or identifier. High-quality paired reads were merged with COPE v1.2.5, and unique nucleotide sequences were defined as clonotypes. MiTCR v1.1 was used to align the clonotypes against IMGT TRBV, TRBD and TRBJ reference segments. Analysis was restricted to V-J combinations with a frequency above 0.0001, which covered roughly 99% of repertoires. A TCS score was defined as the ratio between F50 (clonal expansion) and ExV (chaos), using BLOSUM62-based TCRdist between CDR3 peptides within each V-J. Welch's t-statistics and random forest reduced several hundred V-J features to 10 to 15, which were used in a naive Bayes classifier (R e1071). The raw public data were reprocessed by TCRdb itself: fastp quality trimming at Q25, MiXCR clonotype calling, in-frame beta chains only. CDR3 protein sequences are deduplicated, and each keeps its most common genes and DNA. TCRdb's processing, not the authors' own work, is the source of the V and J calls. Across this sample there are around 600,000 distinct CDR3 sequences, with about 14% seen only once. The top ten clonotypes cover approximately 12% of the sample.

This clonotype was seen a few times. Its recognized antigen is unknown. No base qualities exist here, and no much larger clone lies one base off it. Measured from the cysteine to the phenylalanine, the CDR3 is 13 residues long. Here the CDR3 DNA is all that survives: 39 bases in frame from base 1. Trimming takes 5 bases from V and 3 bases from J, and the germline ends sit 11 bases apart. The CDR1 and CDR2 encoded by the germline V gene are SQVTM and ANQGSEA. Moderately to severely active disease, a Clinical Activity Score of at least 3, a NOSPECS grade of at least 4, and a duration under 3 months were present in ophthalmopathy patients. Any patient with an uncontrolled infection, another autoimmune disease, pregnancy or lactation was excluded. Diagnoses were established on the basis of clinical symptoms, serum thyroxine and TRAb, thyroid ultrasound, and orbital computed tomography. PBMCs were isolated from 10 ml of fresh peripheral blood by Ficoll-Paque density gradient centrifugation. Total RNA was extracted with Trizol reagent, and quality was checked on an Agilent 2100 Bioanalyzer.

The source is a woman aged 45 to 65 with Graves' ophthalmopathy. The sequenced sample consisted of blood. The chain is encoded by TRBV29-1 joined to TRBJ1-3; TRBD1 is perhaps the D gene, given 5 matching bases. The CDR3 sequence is CSVQGTLGNTIYF. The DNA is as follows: TGCAGCGTTCAAGGGACCCTTGGAAACACCATATATTTT.